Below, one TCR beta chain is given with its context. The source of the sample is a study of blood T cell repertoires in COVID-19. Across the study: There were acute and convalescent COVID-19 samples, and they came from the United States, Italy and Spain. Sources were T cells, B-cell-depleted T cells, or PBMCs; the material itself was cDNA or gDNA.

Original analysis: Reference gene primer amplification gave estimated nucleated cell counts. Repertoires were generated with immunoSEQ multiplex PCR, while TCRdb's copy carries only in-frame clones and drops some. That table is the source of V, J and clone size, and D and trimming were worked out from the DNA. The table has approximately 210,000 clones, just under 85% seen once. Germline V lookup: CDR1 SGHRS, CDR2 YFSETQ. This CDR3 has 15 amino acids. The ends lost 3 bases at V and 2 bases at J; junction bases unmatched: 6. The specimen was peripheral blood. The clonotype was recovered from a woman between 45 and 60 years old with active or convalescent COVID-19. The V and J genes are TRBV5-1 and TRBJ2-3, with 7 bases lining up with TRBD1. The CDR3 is CASSSTGQDTDTQYF. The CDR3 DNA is TGCGCCAGCAGCTCAACTGGACAGGACACAGATACGCAGTATTTT.